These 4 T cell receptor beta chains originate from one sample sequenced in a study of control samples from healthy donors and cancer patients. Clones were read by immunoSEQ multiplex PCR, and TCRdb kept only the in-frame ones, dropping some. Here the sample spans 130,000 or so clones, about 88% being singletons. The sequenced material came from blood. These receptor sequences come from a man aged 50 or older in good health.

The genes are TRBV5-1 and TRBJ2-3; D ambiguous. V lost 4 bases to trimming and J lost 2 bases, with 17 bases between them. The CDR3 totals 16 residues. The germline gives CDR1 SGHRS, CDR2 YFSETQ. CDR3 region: CASSTQGPHATDTQYF. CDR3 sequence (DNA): TGCGCCAGCAGCACCCAAGGTCCCCACGCCACAGATACGCAGTATTTT.

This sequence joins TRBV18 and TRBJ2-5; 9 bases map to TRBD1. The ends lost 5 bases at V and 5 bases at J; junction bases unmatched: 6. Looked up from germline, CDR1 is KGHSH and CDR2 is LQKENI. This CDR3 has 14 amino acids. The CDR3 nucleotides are TGTGCCAGCTCAAACAGGGGGCGCCTGGAGACCCAGTACTTC. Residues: CASSNRGRLETQYF.

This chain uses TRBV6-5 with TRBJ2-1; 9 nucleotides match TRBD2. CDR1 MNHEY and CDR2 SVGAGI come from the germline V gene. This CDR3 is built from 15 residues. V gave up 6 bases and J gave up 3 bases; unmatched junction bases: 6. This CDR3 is CASSLLAGVYNEQFF. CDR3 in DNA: TGTGCCAGCAGCCTACTAGCGGGCGTCTACAATGAGCAGTTCTTC.

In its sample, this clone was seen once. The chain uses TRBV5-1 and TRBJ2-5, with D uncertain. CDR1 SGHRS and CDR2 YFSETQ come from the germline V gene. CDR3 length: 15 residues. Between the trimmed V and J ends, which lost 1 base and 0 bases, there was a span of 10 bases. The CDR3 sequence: CASSLYGFYQETQYF. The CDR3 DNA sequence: TGCGCCAGCAGCTTGTATGGCTTCTACCAAGAGACCCAGTACTTC.